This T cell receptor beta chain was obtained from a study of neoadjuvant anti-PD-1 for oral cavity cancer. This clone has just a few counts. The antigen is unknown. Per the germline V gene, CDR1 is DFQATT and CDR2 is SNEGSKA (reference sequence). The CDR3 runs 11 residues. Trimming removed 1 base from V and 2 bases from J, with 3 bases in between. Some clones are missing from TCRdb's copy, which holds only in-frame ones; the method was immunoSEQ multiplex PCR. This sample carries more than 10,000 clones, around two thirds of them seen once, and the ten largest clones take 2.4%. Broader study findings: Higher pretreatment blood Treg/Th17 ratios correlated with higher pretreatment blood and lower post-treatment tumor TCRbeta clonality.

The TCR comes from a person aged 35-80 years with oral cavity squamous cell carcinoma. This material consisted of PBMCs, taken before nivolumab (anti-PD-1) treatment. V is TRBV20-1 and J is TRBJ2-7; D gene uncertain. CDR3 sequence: CSARGTYEQYF. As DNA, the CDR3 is TGCAGTGCTAGAGGAACCTACGAGCAGTACTTC.